These T cell receptor beta chains were read from a single sample in a study of blood T cell repertoires in COVID-19. Sequencing was performed with immunoSEQ multiplex PCR; in TCRdb, only in-frame clones are kept and a portion is missing. This sample has tens of thousands of clones, with just over 85% found just once. Sequencing was done on a sample of peripheral blood. These receptors originate from a man older than 75 with acute or convalescent COVID-19. Each CDR3 is given without its conserved first and last residue. Each record gives: J gene, V gene, CDR3 protein.

TRBJ2-1,TRBV5-8,ASSYGGVYGEQF
TRBJ1-2,TRBV7-8,ASSLGLYGYT
TRBJ2-7,TRBV10-2,ASSVLAGPPGEQY
TRBJ1-4,TRBV21-1,ASSKERREGSRRKLF
TRBJ1-1,TRBV12-3/TRBV12-4,ASSLQGYTEAF
TRBJ2-3,TRBV5-4,ASSRPGQGITDTQY
TRBJ1-3,TRBV6-6,ASIQSGSGNTIY
TRBJ1-6,TRBV6-5,AVRAGGSYNSPLH
TRBJ2-7,TRBV12-5,ASGFGGIN
TRBJ2-2,TRBV29-1,SAKTGGAGELF
TRBJ2-7,TRBV6-2/TRBV6-3,ASSYHRGGQQY
TRBJ2-7,TRBV2,ASSGGSFYEQY
TRBJ1-2,TRBV6-5,ASRTGTGSFGYT
TRBJ2-5,TRBV4-2,ASSQVTSGGLGRETQY
TRBJ1-1,TRBV27,ASSWDREGTEAF
TRBJ1-6,TRBV5-6,ASSLTGPLH
TRBJ1-5,TRBV3-1/TRBV3-2,ASSQDWGPHQPQH
TRBJ2-7,TRBV6-6,ATGQNSYEQY
TRBJ2-1,TRBV21-1,ASSTSGGAYNEQF
TRBJ1-4,TRBV5-1,ASSFGQGAIGEKLF
TRBJ1-4,TRBV9,ASSPSTGSDEKLF
TRBJ1-4,TRBV7-9,ASSADLGQGSEKLF
TRBJ2-5,TRBV7-3,ASSSRGGAGAGETQY
TRBJ1-6,TRBV6-2/TRBV6-3,ASSRGQGNSPLH
TRBJ1-4,TRBV6-6,ASSAGTGREKLF
TRBJ1-6,TRBV3-1/TRBV3-2,ASSHKMKPGRNSPLH
TRBJ2-1,TRBV5-1,ASSLLAGGQNEQF
TRBJ2-1,TRBV19,ASSLIGEEVNEQF
TRBJ2-2,TRBV6-2/TRBV6-3,ASSTGQGLNTGELF
TRBJ2-5,TRBV6-6,ASREGTVQETQY
TRBJ2-7,TRBV11-2,ASSNDSPYEQY
TRBJ1-1,TRBV6-5,ASRLGGTGNTEAF
TRBJ2-5,TRBV6-5,ASSYEAGGTQY
TRBJ2-7,TRBV11-2,ASSLTSGGSEQY
TRBJ2-6,TRBV7-6,ASSPSRGGANVLT
TRBJ2-1,TRBV18,ASSPRLKETAEQF
TRBJ1-1,TRBV20-1,SAYTGTEAF
TRBJ2-1,TRBV6-5,ASSATSGGFNEQF
TRBJ1-5,TRBV5-1,ASSPDSANGPQH
TRBJ2-6,TRBV11-3,ASSPKGGPGSGANVLT
TRBJ2-1,TRBV7-2,ASSLEGLAGVIYNEQF
TRBJ1-2,TRBV6-2/TRBV6-3,ASSFVEAYGYT
TRBJ1-2,TRBV18,ASSPIETKANYGYT
TRBJ2-1,TRBV6-4,ASSDSASGTYNEQF
TRBJ1-1,TRBV10-2,ASSNSRVVGTEAF
TRBJ2-7,TRBV5-4,ASSLAFSISGTGYEQY
TRBJ2-5,TRBV12-5,ASGLVLETQY
TRBJ1-3,TRBV19,ASSKDRGSGNTIY
TRBJ2-1,TRBV11-2,ASSSRQGRSYNEQF
TRBJ1-2,TRBV7-8,ASSLTSSGGYT
TRBJ2-3,TRBV6-5,ASSIRTERDTQY
TRBJ1-1,TRBV2,ASSDGAGLNTEAF
TRBJ1-1,TRBV6-5,ASRTGGKTEAF
TRBJ2-4,TRBV6-5,ASSGQGYPIQY
TRBJ1-5,TRBV2,ASSARGDQPQH
TRBJ2-2,TRBV20-1,SASSTGELF
TRBJ1-2,TRBV6-5,ASSRTGGPYGYT
TRBJ1-1,TRBV6-5,ASSRDTMNTEAF
TRBJ2-5,TRBV6-6,ASSSGTGRETQY